This entry is about one TCR beta chain. Assay used: immunoSEQ multiplex PCR; TCRdb lists only in-frame clones, some missing. This table has about 330,000 clones, approximately 89% appearing once. The data were obtained in a study of blood T cell repertoires in COVID-19. Study summary: T cells, B-cell-depleted T cells, or PBMCs supplied cDNA or gDNA.

Trimming removed 1 base at V and 8 bases at J, with 14 bases between. Per germline, CDR1 GTSNPN and CDR2 SVGIG (reference sequence). The CDR3 loop spans 14 amino acids. Participants were aged 18 to 89 years from around 25 US areas. Recovered participants had two consecutive negative NP/OP PCR tests, healthcare professional clearance, or symptom resolution. The chain recombines TRBV30 with TRBJ1-4; a possible D gene is TRBD1 (5 bases). Sequenced material: PBMCs or T cells enriched from blood (not recorded which). The source is a man aged 30 to 45 who had recovered from COVID-19. CDR3 coding DNA: TGTGCCTGGAGTGCCCGGCAGGGTAGGGAAAAACTGTTTTTT. Translating it yields CAWSARQGREKLFF.